This passage covers 5 T cell receptor beta chains from one sample sequenced in a study of post-analysis software for immune sequencing data. General study findings and limits: In patients, TRBV5-6, TRBV5-1 and TRBV20-1 belonged to five or six TRBV segments found more frequently than in controls.

Their specific antigens are unknown. cDNA libraries for TCR beta contained unique molecular identifiers. TCRdb used MiXCR to reprocess the PCR reads, holding one entry per CDR3 protein. The profile shows about 770,000 distinct CDR3 sequences, roughly 50% of them singletons. Sequenced sample: blood. The receptors here all came from a girl under 18 with multiple sclerosis.

This chain joins TRBV5-1 and TRBJ2-1; 15 bases fit TRBD2. The CDR3 sequence is 18 residues long. V lost 4 bases to trimming and J lost 6 bases; unmatched junction nucleotides: 11. Germline V gives CDR1 SGHRS, CDR2 YFSETQ. The CDR3 sequence: CASSLRTSGRAAGNEQFF. For the CDR3, the DNA is TGCGCCAGCAGCCTAAGGACTAGCGGGAGGGCTGCGGGCAATGAGCAGTTCTTC.

The rearrangement joins TRBV20-1 to TRBJ2-3; D may be TRBD1 or TRBD2 (6 bases each). This CDR3 contains 16 residues. V lost 6 bases to trimming and J lost 3 bases, with 22 bases between them. Germline-derived CDR1 and CDR2 are DFQATT and SNEGSKA (reference sequence). The CDR3 protein is CSAKGGGVANTDTQYF. CDR3 DNA sequence: TGCAGTGCAAAGGGGGGTGGGGTCGCAAATACAGATACGCAGTATTTT.

This clonotype was detected a few times. V gene TRBV28 combines with J gene TRBJ2-5; D may match TRBD1 or TRBD2 (6 bases each). The V gene lost 0 bases and the J gene lost 7 bases, with 15 bases spanning the gap. CDR3 length: 15 residues. Germline CDR1 is MDHEN and CDR2 is SYDVKM. DNA for the CDR3: TGTGCCAGCAGTTTATGGGTGAGGGGGGAGGTGACCCAGTACTTC. This encodes CASSLWVRGEVTQYF.

V gene TRBV6-2 or TRBV6-3 combines with J gene TRBJ1-1; D is perhaps TRBD1 (5 bases). CDR1 is MNHEY, CDR2 SVGEGT, per germline. Trimming pared 6 bases from V and 7 bases from J, leaving 27 bases between. The CDR3 has 17 residues. CDR3 sequence: CASSHTSRGGRSGEAFF. As DNA, the CDR3 is TGTGCCAGCAGCCACACCTCACGTGGGGGGAGATCGGGTGAAGCTTTCTTT.

This clonotype was picked up a small number of times. The chain employs TRBV29-1 and TRBJ2-7; D might be TRBD1 (6 bases). Germline V CDR1 and CDR2: SQVTM, ANQGSEA. V was shortened by 7 bases and J by 0 bases, with 13 bases between the two germline ends. The CDR3 has 13 residues. The CDR3 coding sequence is TGCAGCGCTACCGACAGGAGCTCCTACGAGCAGTACTTC. Translation gives CSATDRSSYEQYF.